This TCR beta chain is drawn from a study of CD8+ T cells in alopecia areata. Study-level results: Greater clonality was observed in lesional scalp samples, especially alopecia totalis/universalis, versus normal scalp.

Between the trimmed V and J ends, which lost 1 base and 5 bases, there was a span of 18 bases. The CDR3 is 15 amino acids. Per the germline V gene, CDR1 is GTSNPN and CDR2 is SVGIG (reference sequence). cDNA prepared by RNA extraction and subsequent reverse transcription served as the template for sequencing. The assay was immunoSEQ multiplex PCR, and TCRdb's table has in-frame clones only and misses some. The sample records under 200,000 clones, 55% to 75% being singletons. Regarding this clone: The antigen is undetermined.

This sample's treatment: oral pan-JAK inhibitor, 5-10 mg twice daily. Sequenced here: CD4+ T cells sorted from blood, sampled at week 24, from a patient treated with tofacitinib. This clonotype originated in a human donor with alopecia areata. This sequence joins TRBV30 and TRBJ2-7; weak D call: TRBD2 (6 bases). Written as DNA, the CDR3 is TGTGCCTGGAGTGACTTCTGGGGGGAAGGGAACGAGCAGTACTTC. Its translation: CAWSDFWGEGNEQYF.